Below are 22 T cell receptor beta chains sequenced from a single sample in a study of blood T cell repertoires in COVID-19. Repertoires were generated with immunoSEQ multiplex PCR, while TCRdb's copy carries only in-frame clones and drops some. The repertoire holds 250,000 to 300,000 clones, with about four fifths as singletons. Input material: peripheral blood. These receptors were collected from a woman aged 60 to 75 with active or convalescent COVID-19.

J is TRBJ1-1 and V is TRBV12-3 or TRBV12-4, with D hard to call. V was clipped by 7 bases and J by 7 bases, with 16 bases between them. CDR3 size: 13 residues. The CDR3 is CASNTAATLEAFF. DNA for the CDR3: TGTGCCAGCAACACCGCGGCCACGCTTGAAGCTTTCTTT.

The chain couples TRBV19 to TRBJ1-5; D gene unclear. The CDR3 extends over 12 amino acids. Trimming removed 5 bases from V and 9 bases from J, with 11 bases in between. CDR1 is LNHDA and CDR2 is SQIVND in the germline V gene (reference sequence). The CDR3 bases are TGTGCCAGTAGTCTCGAAATGCGGCCCCAGCATTTT. Amino acids: CASSLEMRPQHF.

The chain employs TRBV30 and TRBJ2-5, with 12 bases matching TRBD2. V lost 0 bases and J lost 1; bases outside the gene matches: 0. Germline V gives CDR1 GTSNPN, CDR2 SVGIG (reference sequence). This CDR3 spans 15 amino acids. The CDR3 here is CAWSVLAGGQETQYF. DNA for the CDR3: TGTGCCTGGAGTGTACTAGCGGGGGGCCAAGAGACCCAGTACTTC.

Written as DNA, the CDR3 is TGTGCCAGCAGTGAAGCTGGGGGGGGGCAAGAGACCCAGTACTTC. It yields the protein CASSEAGGGQETQYF. The chain combines TRBV6-1 with TRBJ2-5; 7 positions agree with TRBD2. The CDR3 covers 15 residues. Per the germline V gene, CDR1 is MNHNS and CDR2 is SASEGT. Trimming at V came to 0 bases and at J to 2 bases, leaving 3 bases not matched to a gene.

The chain joins TRBV6-1 to TRBJ2-1; the D gene is possibly TRBD2 (6 bases). Trimming stripped 7 bases from V and 7 bases from J, with 11 bases between. The CDR3 is 12 residues long. Germline CDR1 is MNHNS and CDR2 is SASEGT. This CDR3 is CASNGGWNEQFF. The CDR3 bases are TGTGCCAGCAACGGAGGGTGGAATGAGCAGTTCTTC.

This clone was recorded a few times. The V and J genes are TRBV6-4 and TRBJ1-5; 7 nucleotides match TRBD1. The CDR3 totals 14 residues. The germline CDR1 and CDR2 sequences are MRHNA and SNTAGT. V shed 3 bases, J shed 7 bases, and the junction held 6 bases outside the gene matches. The CDR3 DNA reads TGTGCCAGCAGTGAAGGGTCAGGGGGACAGCCCCAGCATTTT. This encodes CASSEGSGGQPQHF.

The V gene is TRBV27, the J gene TRBJ2-2, with a tentative D call TRBD2 (7 bases). This CDR3 has 14 residues. From germline, CDR1 is MNHEY and CDR2 SMNVEV (reference sequence). V was trimmed by 4 bases and J by 7 bases, leaving 13 bases between them. For the CDR3, the DNA is TGTGCCAGCAGTTGGACGGGGGGCGGCGGGGAGCTGTTTTTT. It encodes CASSWTGGGGELFF.

The V and J genes are TRBV6-2 or TRBV6-3 and TRBJ2-5, with D tentatively TRBD1 (6 bases). CDR3 length equals 13 residues. Germline CDR1 MNHEY, CDR2 SVGEGT. V dropped 2 bases and J dropped 2 bases, with 6 bases sitting between them. In nucleotides, the CDR3 is TGTGCCAGCAGTTACAGGGGGCAAGAGACCCAGTACTTC. This translates into CASSYRGQETQYF.

J is TRBJ1-1 and V is TRBV5-6; D gene unclear. Germline loops: CDR1 SGHDT, CDR2 YYEEEE. The CDR3 consists of 14 residues. V was cut by 2 bases and J by 1 base, with 9 bases left in between. In nucleotides, the CDR3 is TGTGCCAGCAGCTTTATTGACTGGAACACTGAAGCTTTCTTT. It yields the protein CASSFIDWNTEAFF.

This chain links TRBV29-1 with TRBJ1-4; TRBD1 agrees at 11 bases. The CDR3 extends over 13 amino acids. V lost 4 bases and J lost 7; bases outside the gene matches: 2. The germline V gene encodes CDR1 SQVTM and CDR2 ANQGSEA. The CDR3 bases are TGCAGCGTTGTGGGACAGGGGGGTGAAAAACTGTTTTTT. Translating gives CSVVGQGGEKLFF.

The chain couples TRBV2 to TRBJ1-2, with D tentatively TRBD1 (5 bases). The germline V gene encodes CDR1 SNHLY and CDR2 FYNNEI. V shed 7 bases and J shed 8 bases, with 20 bases lying between them. This CDR3 is 14 amino acids long. The chain's CDR3 is CASKAQGPIGGYTF. CDR3 in DNA: TGTGCCAGCAAGGCCCAGGGCCCCATCGGGGGCTACACCTTC.

This rearrangement joins TRBV12-3 or TRBV12-4 to TRBJ1-2, with D possibly matching TRBD1 (5 bases). V lost 1 base and J 7 bases, leaving 10 bases between the germline ends. The CDR3 has 13 amino acids. CDR3 nucleotide sequence: TGTGCCAGCAGTTTAGACCAGGGCATTGGCTACACCTTC. Translation gives CASSLDQGIGYTF.

The chain has TRBV18 and TRBJ2-5; 9 bases are shared with TRBD1. CDR1 and CDR2 (germline): KGHSH, LQKENI. J lost 4 bases, V lost 1 base, and 10 bases had no gene match. The CDR3 is 17 amino acids. Here the CDR3 reads CASSPRLGQGLGETQYF. CDR3 bases: TGTGCCAGCTCACCACGTCTGGGACAGGGATTGGGAGAGACCCAGTACTTC.

This chain joins TRBV9 and TRBJ2-7, with 7 bases aligning to TRBD1. The junction had 4 bases not matched to a gene; V was cut back by 2 bases and J by 5 bases. The CDR3 sequence is 13 residues long. Germline CDR1 and CDR2: SGDLS and YYNGEE. This CDR3 is CASSVGQTDEQYF. In nucleotides, the CDR3 is TGTGCCAGCAGCGTGGGACAGACGGACGAGCAGTACTTC.

This clone came up once. This chain joins TRBV7-2 and TRBJ1-1, with D perhaps TRBD1 (5 bases). The germline gives CDR1 SGHTA, CDR2 FQGNSA. The V end was cut by 2 bases, the J end by 5 bases, with 6 bases between. CDR3 size: 12 residues. The CDR3 is CASSLRGTEAFF. CDR3 bases: TGTGCCAGCAGCTTACGGGGGACTGAAGCTTTCTTT.

The count of this clone is one. The rearrangement uses TRBV19 and TRBJ1-5; 7 bases are a match to TRBD1. The CDR3 runs to 17 residues. Germline loops: CDR1 LNHDA, CDR2 SQIVND (reference sequence). Germline trimming cut 5 bases from V and 1 base from J; bases unmatched to any gene: 11. CDR3 sequence: CASSLRDSDLSNQPQHF. The DNA for the CDR3 is TGTGCCAGTAGTCTCCGGGACAGCGACCTAAGCAATCAGCCCCAGCATTTT.

V gene TRBV29-1 combines with J gene TRBJ1-1; 9 nucleotides agree with TRBD1. CDR3 length: 12 residues. Germline CDR1 and CDR2: SQVTM and ANQGSEA. The trim removed 5 bases at V and 4 bases at J, leaving 2 bases unmatched. CDR3 DNA: TGCAGCGTTCGGACAGGGGCCACTGAAGCTTTCTTT. Its translation: CSVRTGATEAFF.

The chain links TRBV10-3 to TRBJ1-1, with a possible D match to TRBD1 (6 bases). The CDR3 is 13 amino acids. The germline gives CDR1 ENHRY, CDR2 SYGVKD. With 4 bases removed from V and 4 bases from J, the gap between germline ends came to 10 bases. This chain's CDR3 is CAISVPGATEAFF. The CDR3 DNA sequence: TGTGCCATCAGTGTTCCAGGGGCCACTGAAGCTTTCTTT.

The chain has TRBV7-2 and TRBJ2-2, with D maybe TRBD2 (6 bases). Per the germline V gene, CDR1 is SGHTA and CDR2 is FQGNSA. With 2 bases removed from V and 0 bases from J, the gap between germline ends came to 13 bases. The CDR3 is 17 residues long. The CDR3 DNA reads TGTGCCAGCAGCTTAATGGCGGGGAGCGCGAACACCGGGGAGCTGTTTTTT. It translates to CASSLMAGSANTGELFF.

The chain joins TRBV9 to TRBJ2-6; TRBD1 might be the D (6 bases). The CDR3 covers 15 residues. Germline V lookup: CDR1 SGDLS, CDR2 YYNGEE. V lost 0 bases and J lost 4, with 8 bases in between. CDR3 in amino acids: CASSVAGDGANVLTF. CDR3 bases: TGTGCCAGCAGCGTAGCAGGGGACGGGGCCAACGTCCTGACTTTC.

This clone showed up just once. The same CDR3 is also encoded by other DNA sequences in this sample. The J gene is TRBJ1-1, the V gene TRBV5-1; tentative D call: TRBD1 (5 bases). The germline V gene encodes CDR1 SGHRS and CDR2 YFSETQ. V lost 4 bases to trimming and J lost 1 base, with 8 bases between them. The CDR3 has 13 amino acids. The CDR3 coding sequence is TGCGCCAGCAGCCCCGGACAGAACACTGAAGCTTTCTTT. It yields the protein CASSPGQNTEAFF. Full variable domain (rest looked up from reference TRBV5-1 and TRBJ1-1): KAGVTQTPRYLIKTRGQQVTLSCSPISGHRSVSWYQQTPGQGLQFLFEYFSETQRNKGNFPGRFSGRQFSNSRSEMNVSTLELGDSALYLCASSPGQNTEAFFGQGTRLTVV.

This clone was detected only a few times. The rearrangement links TRBV27 to TRBJ1-2; D unclear. V shed 2 bases and J shed 2 bases, with 9 bases lying between them. The germline gives CDR1 MNHEY, CDR2 SMNVEV (reference sequence). This CDR3 has 14 amino acids. Here the CDR3 reads CASSLGVVNYGYTF. Written as DNA, the CDR3 is TGTGCCAGCAGTTTAGGAGTCGTCAACTATGGCTACACCTTC.